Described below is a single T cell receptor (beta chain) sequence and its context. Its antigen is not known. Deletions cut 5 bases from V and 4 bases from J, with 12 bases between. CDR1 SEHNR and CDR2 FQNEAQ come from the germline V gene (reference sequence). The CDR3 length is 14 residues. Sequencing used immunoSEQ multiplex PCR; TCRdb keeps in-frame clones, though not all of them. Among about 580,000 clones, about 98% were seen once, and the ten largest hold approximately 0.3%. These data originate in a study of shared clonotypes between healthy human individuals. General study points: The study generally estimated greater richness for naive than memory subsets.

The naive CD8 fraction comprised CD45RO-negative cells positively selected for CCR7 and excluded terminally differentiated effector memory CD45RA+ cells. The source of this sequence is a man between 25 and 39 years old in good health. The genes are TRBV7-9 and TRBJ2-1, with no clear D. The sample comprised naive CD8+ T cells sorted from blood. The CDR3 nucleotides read TGTGCCAGCAGCCCAAACACGGGTTACAATGAGCAGTTCTTC. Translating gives CASSPNTGYNEQFF.